The rows below give T cell receptor beta chains drawn from one sample of a study of blood T cell repertoires in COVID-19. Assay: immunoSEQ multiplex PCR; the TCRdb copy retains only in-frame clones and omits some. The sample lists around 62,000 clones; approximately 90% were seen once. Sequenced input: peripheral blood. The receptors here all came from a human donor in a cohort sampled during active COVID-19. The CDR3 runs from the conserved cysteine through the conserved F or W. The D gene is left open where the match is weak. A row's size may be missing; if present it is once, few, many or a size class.

TRBJ2-1	NA	TRBD1	TRBV10-3	TGTGCCATCAGTGAGCCGACTCCGGGACAGGTCCGAAATGAAGGTATCTACAATGAGCAGTTCTTC	CAISEPTPGQVRNEGIYNEQFF
TRBJ1-5	NA	NA	TRBV19	TGTGCCAGTAGTATGGAGGTGACTAGTCAGCCCCAGCATTTT	CASSMEVTSQPQHF
TRBJ1-5	NA	NA	TRBV7-3	TGTGCCAGCTCTCGGGGGAGCAATCAGCCCCAGCATTTT	CASSRGSNQPQHF
TRBJ2-1	NA	NA	TRBV15	TGTGCCACCAGCATAGGGGGGGCGCGTTACAATGAGCAGTTCTTC	CATSIGGARYNEQFF
TRBJ2-3	NA	NA	TRBV6-2/TRBV6-3	TGTGCCAGCAGCCTACAGGATTCTAGCACAGATACGCAGTATTTT	CASSLQDSSTDTQYF
TRBJ2-2	NA	NA	TRBV5-1	TGCGCCAGCAGCTTCGAGGCAGCCGGGGAGCTGTTTTTT	CASSFEAAGELFF
TRBJ2-1	few	TRBD2	TRBV6-4	TGTGCCAGCAGTGAGGGACTAGCGGGAGGCAATGAGCAGTTCTTC	CASSEGLAGGNEQFF
TRBJ1-5	NA	TRBD1	TRBV2	TGTGCCAGCACCCAGGACAGGGGCGCGCAGCCCCAGCATTTT	CASTQDRGAQPQHF
TRBJ2-7	NA	TRBD1	TRBV4-1	TGCGCCAGCAGCCAACGACAGGGTAGCTACGAGCAGTACTTC	CASSQRQGSYEQYF
TRBJ2-3	NA	TRBD2	TRBV19	TGTGCCAGTAGTATAGGAGCGGGAGTACCAGATACGCAGTATTTT	CASSIGAGVPDTQYF
TRBJ1-2	NA	TRBD1	TRBV5-4	TGTGCCAGCAGCTTGGCTCAGGGGGGACGGAATGGCTACACCTTC	CASSLAQGGRNGYTF
TRBJ2-1	NA	NA	TRBV29-1	TGCAGCGCCGCATTAAGGGGCTACAATGAGCAGTTCTTC	CSAALRGYNEQFF
TRBJ1-5	few	NA	TRBV28	TGTGCCAGCAGTTTGCAGGGAGGGGGGTATAGCAATCAGCCCCAGCATTTT	CASSLQGGGYSNQPQHF
TRBJ2-1	NA	TRBD1	TRBV6-1	TGTGCCAGCAGTGATGGTGAGGGGGCTGGGGCCTACAATGAGCAGTTCTTC	CASSDGEGAGAYNEQFF
TRBJ1-2	NA	NA	TRBV12-3/TRBV12-4	TGTGCCAGCAGTGCCTTTCAGTACTATGGCTACACCTTC	CASSAFQYYGYTF
TRBJ2-7	NA	NA	TRBV30	TGTGCCTGGAGTGTCGAATCCCTACAGCAGTACTTC	CAWSVESLQQYF
TRBJ1-2	NA	NA	TRBV25-1	TGTGCCAGCAGTGAATGGGCCGAATTCTATGGCTACACCTTC	CASSEWAEFYGYTF
TRBJ2-7	NA	NA	TRBV12-3/TRBV12-4	TGTGCCAGCAGTTTTTACAAAACGGGCGAGCAGTACTTC	CASSFYKTGEQYF
TRBJ1-2	NA	NA	TRBV11-2	TGTGCCAGCAGCGTCGACAGGAACTATGGCTACACCTTC	CASSVDRNYGYTF
TRBJ2-7	once	NA	TRBV5-1	TGCGCCAGCAGCTTATCGACAGGCCCTACCTACGAGCAGTACTTC	CASSLSTGPTYEQYF